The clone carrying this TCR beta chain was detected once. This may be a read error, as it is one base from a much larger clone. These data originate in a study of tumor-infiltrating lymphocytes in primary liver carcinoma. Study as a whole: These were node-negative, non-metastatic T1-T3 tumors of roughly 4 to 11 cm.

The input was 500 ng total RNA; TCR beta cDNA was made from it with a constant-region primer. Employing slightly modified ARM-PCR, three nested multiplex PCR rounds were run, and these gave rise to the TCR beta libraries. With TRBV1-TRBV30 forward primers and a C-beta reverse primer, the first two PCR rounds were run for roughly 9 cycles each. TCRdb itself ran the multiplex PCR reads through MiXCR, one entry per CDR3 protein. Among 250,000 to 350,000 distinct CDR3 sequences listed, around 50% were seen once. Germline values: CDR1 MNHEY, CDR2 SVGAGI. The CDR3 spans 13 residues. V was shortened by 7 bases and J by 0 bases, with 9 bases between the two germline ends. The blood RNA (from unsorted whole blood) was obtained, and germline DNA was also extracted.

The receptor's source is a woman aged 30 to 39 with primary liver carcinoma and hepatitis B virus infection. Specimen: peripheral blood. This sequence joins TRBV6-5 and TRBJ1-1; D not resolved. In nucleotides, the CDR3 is TGTGCCAGCACTCTCCAGATGAACACTGAAGCTTTCTTT. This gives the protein CASTLQMNTEAFF.